This T cell receptor beta chain was captured in a study of blood T cells in healthy people across ages. Whole-study results and caveats: Roughly linearly, TCR beta diversity per million T cells fell as age increased.

A word on this clonotype: No antigen is known for it.

Next came a second PCR, run for about 7 to 12 cycles, which used a sample-barcoded 5' primer along with a J-beta primer mix. With 12 random nucleotides, a template-switch adaptor tagged each individual cDNA molecule. TCRdb re-called the 5' RACE reads with MiXCR, one entry per CDR3 protein. The sample contains 800,000 or so distinct CDR3 sequences, about 47% of which appear only once. Trimming shortened V by 7 bases and J by 7 bases, and 11 bases separated the two germline ends. This CDR3 is 12 amino acids long. Germline CDR1 and CDR2: MRHNA and SNTAGT. This chain links TRBV6-4 with TRBJ1-5; unclear D gene. The sequence derives from a man aged 80 or over in good health. The specimen sequenced was blood. DNA of the CDR3: TGTGCCAGCACTAATGTCGGGCAGCCCCAGCATTTT. Translation gives CASTNVGQPQHF.